One and the same sample provided the 9 T cell receptor beta chains below, sequenced in a study of T cell responses to AZD1222 COVID-19 vaccine (dated by TCRdb to the early 2020s). The library was built by means of the immunoSEQ multiplex PCR assay. As stored in TCRdb, this immuneACCESS dataset retains in-frame rearrangements with V and J assigned. A fraction of the clones does not appear; measured against another copy, unresolved V genes explain less than half of the discrepancy, and the remainder lacks a known reason. The sample table shows 150,000 to 180,000 clones, and 90% are seen once. The ten largest clonotypes hold 1.5% to 2% of the sample. The time point label here, explained by the study, means: baseline before first vaccination. Material: peripheral blood, obtained on day 0 of AZD1222 vaccination. The receptors stem from an adult in good health.

The V call is TRBV24-1, the J call TRBJ1-5; a possible D gene is TRBD1 (5 bases). Deletions cut 1 base from V and 6 bases from J, with 12 bases between. CDR3 length: 15 residues. Germline V gene data show CDR1 as KGHDR and CDR2 as SFDVKD. This CDR3 is CATSDLIQGRQPQHF. CDR3 DNA: TGTGCCACCAGTGATTTAATCCAGGGACGTCAGCCCCAGCATTTT.

A remark on this clone: The junction differs from germline at one of its ends, possibly a read error. The chain links TRBV14 to TRBJ1-4; D not certain. The CDR3 runs 17 residues. The V gene's germline CDR1 is SGHDN and CDR2 FVKESK. The CDR3, as DNA: TGTGCCAGCAGCCAACCCCCGGAGTCCCTTGAAAATGGAAAACTGTTTTTT. Encoded protein: CASSQPPESLENGKLFF.

The V gene is TRBV5-5, the J gene TRBJ2-7; D might be TRBD1 or TRBD2, each matching 6 bases. Germline V gene sequence: CDR1 SGHKS, CDR2 YYEKEE (reference sequence). V was shortened by 4 bases and J by 7 bases, with 24 bases between the two germline ends. The CDR3 loop spans 16 amino acids. The CDR3 is CASSRDFGQFQWEQYF. The CDR3 bases are TGTGCCAGCAGCAGGGACTTCGGACAGTTCCAGTGGGAGCAGTACTTC.

This clone was seen once. J is TRBJ1-2 and V is TRBV9, with D possibly being TRBD1 (6 bases). This CDR3 spans 16 amino acids. CDR1 and CDR2 (germline): SGDLS, YYNGEE. Trimming removed 0 bases from V and 3 bases from J, with 15 bases in between. The CDR3 sequence is CASSVDPGALDYGYTF. CDR3 DNA sequence: TGTGCCAGCAGCGTAGACCCGGGGGCGCTTGACTATGGCTACACCTTC.

The V call is TRBV29-1, the J call TRBJ2-7; TRBD2 aligns across 14 bases. Per the germline V gene, CDR1 is SQVTM and CDR2 is ANQGSEA. The V segment lost 0 bases and the J segment 0 bases; nucleotides outside the gene matches: 4. CDR3 size: 17 residues. CDR3 coding DNA: TGCAGCGTTGAAGAGACTAGCGGGGGGGAAAGCTCCTACGAGCAGTACTTC. Amino acid sequence: CSVEETSGGESSYEQYF.

A note on this clone: The identical CDR3 is also encoded by other nucleotide sequences in the sample. The chain uses TRBV3-1 (or the pseudogene TRBV3-2) and TRBJ1-5; TRBD1 aligns across 7 bases. Per the germline V gene, CDR1 is LGHDT and CDR2 is YNNKEL (reference sequence). After removal of 0 bases from V and 6 bases from J, the junction contained 5 bases not matched to a gene. This CDR3 is 15 amino acids long. The CDR3 here is CASSQDIGGGQPQHF. DNA for the CDR3: TGTGCCAGCAGCCAAGATATAGGGGGCGGTCAGCCCCAGCATTTT.

CDR3 protein: CASSQDHEFSEAFF. The CDR3 coding sequence is TGCGCCAGCAGCCAAGACCATGAGTTTTCTGAAGCTTTCTTT. The chain joins TRBV4-1 to TRBJ1-1; D gene uncertain. CDR1 is MGHRA, CDR2 YSYEKL, per germline. Trimming stripped 0 bases from V and 6 bases from J, with 11 bases between. The CDR3 has 14 amino acids.

The V gene is TRBV5-8, the J gene TRBJ1-5; no clear D. The V gene's germline CDR1 is SGHTS and CDR2 YDEGEE. V shed 0 bases and J shed 0 bases, with 7 bases lying between them. This CDR3 is 15 amino acids long. This CDR3 reads CASSLGRYSNQPQHF. For the CDR3, the DNA is TGTGCCAGCAGCTTGGGTCGGTATAGCAATCAGCCCCAGCATTTT.

J is TRBJ1-5 and V is TRBV9; possibly TRBD1 for D (5 bases). The CDR3 totals 18 residues. In germline, CDR1 is SGDLS, CDR2 YYNGEE. The V end was cut by 2 bases, the J end by 0 bases, with 18 bases between. DNA of the CDR3: TGTGCCAGCAGCGTGCCTTTACGGGACCCTTATAGCAATCAGCCCCAGCATTTT. This sequence encodes CASSVPLRDPYSNQPQHF.